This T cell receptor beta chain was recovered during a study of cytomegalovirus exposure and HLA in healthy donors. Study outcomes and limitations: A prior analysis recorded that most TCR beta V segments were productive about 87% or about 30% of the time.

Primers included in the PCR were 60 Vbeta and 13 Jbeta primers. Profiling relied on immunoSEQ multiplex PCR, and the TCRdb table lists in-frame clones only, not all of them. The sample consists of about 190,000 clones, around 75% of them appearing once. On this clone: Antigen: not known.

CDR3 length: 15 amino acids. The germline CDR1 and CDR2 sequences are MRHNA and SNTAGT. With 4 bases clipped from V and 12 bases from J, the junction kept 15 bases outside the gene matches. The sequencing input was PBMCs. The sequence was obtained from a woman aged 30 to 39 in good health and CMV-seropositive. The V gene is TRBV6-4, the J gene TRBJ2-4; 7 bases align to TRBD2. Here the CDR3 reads CASSVRAGDLGNQYF. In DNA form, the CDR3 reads TGTGCCAGCAGTGTCCGGGCGGGGGACCTGGGGAATCAGTACTTC.